What follows are 26 T cell receptor beta chains derived from one specimen sequenced in a study of blood T cell repertoires in COVID-19. Produced via immunoSEQ multiplex PCR; TCRdb's table is partial and in-frame only. Counted here are roughly 300,000 clones, more than 75% occurring once; the ten biggest clones make up roughly 5.3%. The sequenced material came from PBMCs or T cells enriched from blood (not recorded which). The receptors here all came from a woman under 40 who had recovered from COVID-19.

The chain carries TRBV11-2 and TRBJ1-1, with TRBD1 identical over 7 bases. With 2 bases clipped from V and 0 bases from J, the junction kept 6 bases outside the gene matches. CDR1 and CDR2 (germline): SGHAT, FQNNGV. This CDR3 contains 16 residues. The CDR3 DNA reads TGTGCCAGCAGCTTATGGGACAGCGACTTGAACACTGAAGCTTTCTTT. It codes for CASSLWDSDLNTEAFF.

This clone appeared a single time. The genes are TRBV12-3 or TRBV12-4 and TRBJ2-7; 9 nucleotides line up with TRBD1. J lost 4 bases, V lost 8 bases, and 6 bases had no gene match. The CDR3 length is 13 residues. The CDR3 loop is CASRDRDFYEQYF. CDR3 DNA sequence: TGTGCCAGCCGGGACAGGGACTTTTACGAGCAGTACTTC.

The CDR3 here is CASSLLTGAYGYTF. DNA of the CDR3: TGTGCCAGCAGTCTACTGACAGGTGCCTATGGCTACACCTTC. V gene TRBV28 combines with J gene TRBJ1-2, with a weak D call TRBD1 (6 bases). This CDR3 contains 14 residues. V was trimmed by 5 bases and J by 4 bases, leaving 14 bases between them. CDR1 and CDR2 (germline): MDHEN, SYDVKM.

CDR3 amino acids: CASSEGRSGTQYF. CDR3 nucleotide sequence: TGTGCCAGCAGTGAAGGGCGGAGCGGGACCCAGTACTTC. The V and J genes are TRBV2 and TRBJ2-5; D may be TRBD2 (5 bases). This CDR3 has 13 amino acids. Deletions cut 1 base from V and 7 bases from J, with 10 bases between. Germline CDR1 SNHLY, CDR2 FYNNEI. Full variable domain (rest looked up from reference TRBV2 and TRBJ2-5): EPEVTQTPSHQVTQMGQEVILRCVPISNHLYFYWYRQILGQKVEFLVSFYNNEISEKSEIFDDQFSVERPDGSNFTLKIRSTKLEDSAMYFCASSEGRSGTQYFGPGTRLLVL.

The J gene is TRBJ1-2, the V gene TRBV18, with D tentatively TRBD1 (5 bases). The germline V gene encodes CDR1 KGHSH and CDR2 LQKENI. V lost 3 bases to trimming and J lost 2 bases, with 10 bases between them. The CDR3 has 14 residues. The CDR3 here is CASSPPGLNYGYTF. The CDR3 region has the DNA TGTGCCAGCTCACCTCCGGGACTCAACTATGGCTACACCTTC.

The chain has TRBV5-1 and TRBJ1-6, with D uncertain. The V end lost 9 bases, the J end lost 12 bases, and 16 bases lay between the germline ends. The V gene's germline CDR1 is SGHRS and CDR2 YFSETQ. CDR3 length: 12 amino acids. DNA for the CDR3: TGCGCCACTTCCCTGGGCCAAGGACCCCTCCACTTT. Translated, it gives CATSLGQGPLHF.

The chain combines TRBV5-1 with TRBJ2-1, with D perhaps matching TRBD2 (5 bases). This CDR3 spans 16 amino acids. Looked up from germline, CDR1 is SGHRS and CDR2 is YFSETQ. The V and J ends lost 0 bases and 7 bases respectively, with 17 bases between them. The CDR3 spells CASSLEGPRTWNEQFF. The CDR3 DNA reads as TGCGCCAGCAGCTTGGAGGGCCCGCGGACTTGGAATGAGCAGTTCTTC.

The V and J genes are TRBV7-2 and TRBJ2-5; D may be TRBD2 (5 bases). The V end was cut by 3 bases, the J end by 4 bases, with 12 bases between. This CDR3 comprises 14 residues. CDR1 SGHTA and CDR2 FQGNSA come from the germline V gene. For the CDR3, the DNA is TGTGCCAGCAGCTTGATACTACTAGGAGAGACCCAGTACTTC. Encoded protein: CASSLILLGETQYF. Variable domain in full (rest from reference TRBV7-2 and TRBJ2-5): GAGVSQSPSNKVTEKGKDVELRCDPISGHTALYWYRQSLGQGLEFLIYFQGNSAPDKSGLPSDRFSAERTGGSVSTLTIQRTQQEDSAVYLCASSLILLGETQYFGPGTRLLVL.

This clone was picked up a small number of times. The V gene is TRBV13, the J gene TRBJ2-3; tentatively, D is TRBD2 (6 bases). This CDR3 comprises 14 residues. The V end lost 5 bases, the J end lost 5 bases, and 14 bases lay between the germline ends. Looked up from germline, CDR1 is PRHDT and CDR2 is FYEKMQ (reference sequence). CDR3 loop: CASSLGLRGDTQYF. The CDR3 nucleotides read TGTGCCAGCAGCCTGGGACTTAGAGGAGATACGCAGTATTTT.

The gene calls are TRBV12-3 or TRBV12-4 and TRBJ1-1, with 7 positions matching TRBD1. Unmatched junction bases numbered 5, after V lost 7 bases and J lost 9 bases. CDR3 size: 11 residues. The CDR3 region has the DNA TGTGCCAGCACCGACAGGGAAAAAGCTTTCTTT. Translating gives CASTDREKAFF.

V gene TRBV5-1 combines with J gene TRBJ2-3; 8 positions match TRBD2. The CDR3 is made up of 14 amino acids. Germline V gene data show CDR1 as SGHRS and CDR2 as YFSETQ. Trimming took 6 bases from V and 4 from J; bases not matched to a gene: 7. CDR3 DNA sequence: TGCGCCAGCAAGAAGGGACTAGGACCAGATACGCAGTATTTT. It yields the protein CASKKGLGPDTQYF.

J is TRBJ1-6 and V is TRBV6-5, with 7 bases lining up with TRBD1. J gave up 13 bases and V 5 bases, and 8 bases lay outside the gene matches. CDR1 is MNHEY, CDR2 SVGAGI, per germline. This CDR3 is 13 amino acids long. For the CDR3, the DNA is TGTGCCAGCAGTCTGGGACAGCCGCTTCCCCTCCACTTT. It specifies CASSLGQPLPLHF.

This rearrangement joins TRBV19 to TRBJ1-3; D unresolved. The CDR3 is made up of 14 amino acids. From germline, CDR1 is LNHDA and CDR2 SQIVND (reference sequence). The germline V and J ends were trimmed by 7 bases and 0 bases, with 10 bases remaining between them. Written as DNA, the CDR3 is TGTGCCAGTATCCCGGGGAGCTCTGGAAACACCATATATTTT. Amino acid sequence: CASIPGSSGNTIYF. Complete variable domain (other parts from reference TRBV19 and TRBJ1-3): DGGITQSPKYLFRKEGQNVTLSCEQNLNHDAMYWYRQDPGQGLRLIYYSQIVNDFQKGDIAEGYSVSREKKESFPLTVTSAQKNPTAFYLCASIPGSSGNTIYFGEGSWLTVV.

V gene TRBV28 combines with J gene TRBJ2-5, with D perhaps matching TRBD1 (5 bases). The CDR3 contains 14 residues. Trimming removed 6 bases at V and 4 bases at J, with 15 bases between. In germline, CDR1 is MDHEN, CDR2 SYDVKM. The DNA of the CDR3 is TGTGCCAGCAGCCGACTCAGGGTGTCAGAGACCCAGTACTTC. Protein: CASSRLRVSETQYF.

The chain carries TRBV5-1 and TRBJ2-5; 7 bases are a match to TRBD1. After removal of 4 bases from V and 2 bases from J, the junction contained 8 bases not matched to a gene. Germline assignment: CDR1 SGHRS and CDR2 YFSETQ. The CDR3 consists of 15 residues. The CDR3 region is CASSLPGQLQETQYF. The CDR3 DNA reads as TGCGCCAGCAGCCTCCCGGGACAGTTGCAAGAGACCCAGTACTTC.

The genes are TRBV12-5 and TRBJ2-4; 9 bases agree with TRBD1. CDR3 length equals 22 residues. Germline CDR1 reads LGHNT; CDR2 reads FRNRAP. With V trimmed by 0 bases and J by 0 bases, 18 bases remained unmatched. The CDR3 DNA sequence: TGTGCTAGTGGTTTGGTACTTGTCCCCCAGTCTGGGGACAGGGTAGCCAAAAACATTCAGTACTTC. It is translated as CASGLVLVPQSGDRVAKNIQYF.

DNA for the CDR3: TGTGCCAGCAGCTCGTTGGGCGGAAACACCATATATTTT. Protein product: CASSSLGGNTIYF. This sequence joins TRBV11-3 and TRBJ1-3; D ambiguous. This CDR3 contains 13 residues. Trimming cost V 4 bases and J 4 bases, with 8 bases left between them. From germline, CDR1 is SGHNT and CDR2 YENEEA.

The CDR3 sequence is CASSFQGAGSYEQYF. The CDR3 nucleotides read TGTGCCAGCAGCTTCCAGGGCGCCGGCTCCTACGAGCAGTACTTC. V and J are TRBV7-6 and TRBJ2-7; maybe TRBD1 (5 bases). The CDR3 extends over 15 amino acids. Germline V CDR1 and CDR2: SGHVS, FNYEAQ. V was clipped by 3 bases and J by 0 bases, with 12 bases between them.

As to this clone: At one end the junction does not follow the germline gene, possibly because of a read error. This chain connects TRBV7-7 to TRBJ2-5; the match to TRBD1 covers 12 bases. This CDR3 comprises 15 residues. Per germline, CDR1 SSHAT and CDR2 FNYEAQ (reference sequence). CDR3 amino acids: CASSQGTGGLETQYF. The CDR3 DNA reads TGTGCTAGCAGCCAAGGGACAGGGGGCTTAGAGACCCAGTACTTC.

The CDR3 sequence is CASRTGTRGEKLFF. DNA for the CDR3: TGTGCCAGCAGGACAGGGACAAGAGGGGAAAAACTGTTTTTT. The chain combines TRBV6-5 with TRBJ1-4; 7 bases fit TRBD1. Germline values: CDR1 MNHEY, CDR2 SVGAGI. V lost 6 bases, J lost 8 bases, and 9 bases stayed unmatched. The CDR3 is 14 amino acids.

The V and J genes are TRBV28 and TRBJ2-3, with 8 positions matching TRBD1. The CDR3 loop spans 17 amino acids. Germline loops: CDR1 MDHEN, CDR2 SYDVKM. Germline trimming cut 1 base from V and 3 bases from J; bases unmatched to any gene: 9. The CDR3 is CASSLLRGQVRTDTQYF. CDR3 in DNA: TGTGCCAGCAGTTTATTGCGGGGACAGGTTCGAACAGATACGCAGTATTTT. Using reference TRBV28 and TRBJ2-3 for the parts outside the CDR3, the full variable domain is DVKVTQSSRYLVKRTGEKVFLECVQDMDHENMFWYRQDPGLGLRLIYFSYDVKMKEKGDIPEGYSVSREKKERFSLILESASTNQTSMYLCASSLLRGQVRTDTQYFGPGTRLTVL.

The chain joins TRBV2 to TRBJ2-2, with a possible D match to TRBD2 (5 bases). The CDR3 is made up of 15 amino acids. V shed 4 bases and J shed 2 bases, with 11 bases lying between them. CDR1 SNHLY and CDR2 FYNNEI come from the germline V gene. The CDR3 DNA reads as TGTGCCAGCAGTGGGGAGCGAATAAACACCGGGGAGCTGTTTTTT. Its translation is CASSGERINTGELFF.

The rearrangement joins TRBV6-1 to TRBJ1-5; D gene uncertain. The V end lost 3 bases, the J end lost 6 bases, and 3 bases lay between the germline ends. Looked up from germline, CDR1 is MNHNS and CDR2 is SASEGT. The CDR3 is made up of 11 amino acids. CDR3 sequence: CASSDIQPQHF. Here the CDR3 DNA reads TGTGCCAGCAGTGATATTCAGCCCCAGCATTTT.

The V call is TRBV6-1, the J call TRBJ1-2, with TRBD1 identical over 8 bases. V lost 0 bases to trimming and J lost 4 bases; unmatched junction nucleotides: 10. The CDR3 is made up of 17 amino acids. From germline, CDR1 is MNHNS and CDR2 SASEGT. This CDR3 is CASSEAGTGVQIYGYTF. The CDR3 nucleotides read TGTGCCAGCAGTGAAGCCGGGACAGGCGTCCAGATCTATGGCTACACCTTC.

The table lists this clone with a count of one. As DNA, the CDR3 is TGTGCCAGCAGCTTAGCGTTGGGGACAGGGGGCTATTCTGGGGCCAACGTCCTGACTTTC. It encodes CASSLALGTGGYSGANVLTF. The gene calls are TRBV7-2 and TRBJ2-6, with TRBD1 matching over 12 bases. The germline CDR1 and CDR2 sequences are SGHTA and FQGNSA. V dropped 0 bases and J dropped 1; count of bases not matched to a gene: 7. The CDR3 is 20 residues long.

Only one count was recorded for this clone. The genes are TRBV7-2 and TRBJ2-5; D possibly corresponds to TRBD2 (6 bases). Germline lookup yields CDR1 SGHTA and CDR2 FQGNSA. V shed 1 base and J shed 3 bases, with 21 bases lying between them. This CDR3 is 18 amino acids long. The CDR3 DNA reads as TGTGCCAGCAGCTTAGTATCGGGGGTATCGAGCCCAAAAGAGACCCAGTACTTC. This codes for CASSLVSGVSSPKETQYF.